This is a list of T cell receptor beta chains from one sample in a study of T cell repertoires in cytomegalovirus infection. For these receptors, no antigen is known. Each CDR3 protein gets one entry after TCRdb re-called the reads with MiXCR. The table includes fewer than 85,000 distinct CDR3 sequences, about half detected once. Sequences were derived from CD8+ T cells from cultured PBMCs, sampled from culture after CMV antigen stimulation. These receptor sequences come from a human donor in good health (CMV status not recorded). Some clones in this sample may be carry-over from other donors' samples. Each CDR3 is given with its conserved first and last residue. A D gene is named only where the DNA matches it firmly.

V: TRBV6-1; D: .; J: TRBJ1-2; CDR3: CASSESGGQGGYTF
V: TRBV6-2/TRBV6-3; D: .; J: TRBJ2-1; CDR3: CASSPREVSGSYNEQFF
V: TRBV28; D: TRBD1; J: TRBJ2-7; CDR3: CASSPHLDRAGSYEQYF
V: TRBV2; D: .; J: TRBJ2-7; CDR3: CASSAWAGDSYEQYF
V: TRBV7-2; D: .; J: TRBJ2-7; CDR3: CASNPGPPYEQYF
V: TRBV7-2; D: TRBD1; J: TRBJ2-5; CDR3: CASSLRGQGRETQYF
V: TRBV7-4; D: TRBD2; J: TRBJ2-1; CDR3: CASSFSGRERNEQFF
V: TRBV14; D: TRBD2; J: TRBJ2-1; CDR3: CASSQGPLAGGSNEQFF
V: TRBV4-1; D: .; J: TRBJ1-2; CDR3: CASSQDEQPSIYGYTF
V: TRBV28; D: .; J: TRBJ2-7; CDR3: CASSFWGRGYEQYF
V: TRBV11-2; D: .; J: TRBJ2-5; CDR3: CASSRDGGFQETQYF
V: TRBV7-8; D: .; J: TRBJ2-7; CDR3: CASSWHPRGDAQYF
V: TRBV28; D: .; J: TRBJ2-7; CDR3: CARKAEENGKDEQYF
V: TRBV7-6; D: .; J: TRBJ2-7; CDR3: CASSNVAAYEQYF
V: TRBV20-1; D: .; J: TRBJ2-3; CDR3: CSAPTSGTDTQYF
V: TRBV7-8; D: .; J: TRBJ2-7; CDR3: CASSMSLGYEQYF
V: TRBV4-1; D: TRBD2; J: TRBJ2-1; CDR3: CASSYHGGAYNEQFF
V: TRBV28; D: .; J: TRBJ2-7; CDR3: CASTRTQLGDEQYF
V: TRBV7-9; D: .; J: TRBJ2-2; CDR3: CASSLREPSTGELFF
V: TRBV15; D: .; J: TRBJ1-5; CDR3: CATRSLGGSNQPQHF
V: TRBV7-8; D: TRBD1; J: TRBJ1-2; CDR3: CASSIQGARGYTF
V: TRBV27; D: TRBD2; J: TRBJ2-1; CDR3: CASTFGTSGNNEQFF
V: TRBV27; D: .; J: TRBJ2-1; CDR3: CASSLFAGKAYNEQFF
V: TRBV5-1; D: .; J: TRBJ1-1; CDR3: CASSANTEAFF
V: TRBV12-3/TRBV12-4; D: .; J: TRBJ2-1; CDR3: CASSPDGSSYNEQFF
V: TRBV12-3/TRBV12-4; D: .; J: TRBJ2-5; CDR3: CASSGKETQYF
V: TRBV28; D: TRBD1; J: TRBJ2-7; CDR3: CASSLPDRFEQYF
V: TRBV19; D: .; J: TRBJ1-5; CDR3: CASRDGMSNQPQHF
V: TRBV12-3/TRBV12-4; D: .; J: TRBJ1-1; CDR3: CASSLMGGGEAFF
V: TRBV9; D: .; J: TRBJ2-7; CDR3: CASSVGRGGTYEQYF
V: TRBV5-4; D: .; J: TRBJ1-1; CDR3: CASTLSGGFTEAFF
V: TRBV5-4; D: .; J: TRBJ2-2; CDR3: CASSSGTVRRANTGELFF
V: TRBV12-3/TRBV12-4; D: TRBD2; J: TRBJ2-1; CDR3: CASTLGGGYNEQFF
V: TRBV19; D: .; J: TRBJ1-1; CDR3: CASSPPRNRALNTEAFF
V: TRBV28; D: .; J: TRBJ2-2; CDR3: CASSPRRTKNTGELFF
V: TRBV7-2; D: TRBD1; J: TRBJ1-2; CDR3: CASSSGQGNDGYTF
V: TRBV5-4; D: .; J: TRBJ2-1; CDR3: CASSGGLRGVNEQFF
V: TRBV6-5; D: .; J: TRBJ1-3; CDR3: CASSYDISSGNTIYF
V: TRBV5-4; D: .; J: TRBJ1-2; CDR3: CASSLAPPGGYTF
V: TRBV11-2; D: .; J: TRBJ1-6; CDR3: CASSLGGGANSPLHF
V: TRBV27; D: .; J: TRBJ2-7; CDR3: CASSFSVNYEQYF
V: TRBV7-4; D: .; J: TRBJ2-5; CDR3: CASSGNRERETQYF
V: TRBV18; D: .; J: TRBJ2-3; CDR3: CASSPPDTQYF